This T cell receptor (beta chain) was observed in a study of T cell responses to AZD1222 COVID-19 vaccine. Libraries were prepared by immunoSEQ multiplex PCR; TCRdb keeps only in-frame clonotypes and omits some of them. Here the sample spans approximately 150,000 clones, 80% to 95% being singletons. Germline V CDR1 and CDR2: GTSNPN, SVGIG (reference sequence). The CDR3 loop spans 12 amino acids. The V and J ends lost 5 bases and 2 bases respectively, with 10 bases between them. Whole-study results and caveats: Close to half of spike-specific TCRs reportedly recognize unmutated variant regions.

Of note for this clone: Antigen: not known.

The receptor comes from an adult in good health. The chain carries TRBV30 and TRBJ2-7; D remains ambiguous. Sequencing was performed on peripheral blood, taken on day 0 of AZD1222 vaccination. DNA of the CDR3: TGTGCCTGGGACGACGGAGCCTACGAGCAGTACTTC. It translates to CAWDDGAYEQYF.